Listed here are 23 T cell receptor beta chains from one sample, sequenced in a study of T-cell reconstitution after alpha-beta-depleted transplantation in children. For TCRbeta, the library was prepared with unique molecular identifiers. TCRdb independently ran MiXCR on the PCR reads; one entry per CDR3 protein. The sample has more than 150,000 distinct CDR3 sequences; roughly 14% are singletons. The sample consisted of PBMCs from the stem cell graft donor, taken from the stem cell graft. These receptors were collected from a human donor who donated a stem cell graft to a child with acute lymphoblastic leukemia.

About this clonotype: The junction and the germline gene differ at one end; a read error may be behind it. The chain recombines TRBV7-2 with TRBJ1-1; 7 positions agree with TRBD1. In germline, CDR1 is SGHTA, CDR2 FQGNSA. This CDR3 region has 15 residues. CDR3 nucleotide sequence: TGTGCCAGCACCTTAGATGTCAGGGGGGACACTGAAGCTTTCTTT. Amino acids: CASTLDVRGDTEAFF.

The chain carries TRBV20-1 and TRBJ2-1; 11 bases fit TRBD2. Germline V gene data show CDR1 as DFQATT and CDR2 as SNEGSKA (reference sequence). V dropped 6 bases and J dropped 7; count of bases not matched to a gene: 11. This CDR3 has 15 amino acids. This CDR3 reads CSAHSGRASGNEQFF. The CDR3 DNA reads TGCAGTGCCCATAGCGGGAGGGCCTCGGGGAATGAGCAGTTCTTC.

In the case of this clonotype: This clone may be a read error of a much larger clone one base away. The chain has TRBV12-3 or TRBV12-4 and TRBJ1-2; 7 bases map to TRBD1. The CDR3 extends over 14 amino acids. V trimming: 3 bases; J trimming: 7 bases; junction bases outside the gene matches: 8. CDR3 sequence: CASSLSRGNSGYTF. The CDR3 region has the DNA TGTGCCAGCAGTTTGAGCAGGGGGAATAGTGGCTACACCTTC.

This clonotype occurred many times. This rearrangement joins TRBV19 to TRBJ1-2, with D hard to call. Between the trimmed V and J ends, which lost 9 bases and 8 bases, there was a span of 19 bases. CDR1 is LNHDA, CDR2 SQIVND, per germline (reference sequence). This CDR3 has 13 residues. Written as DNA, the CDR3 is TGTGCCAGCAACCTTAAACTATCAAAGGGCTACACCTTC. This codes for CASNLKLSKGYTF.

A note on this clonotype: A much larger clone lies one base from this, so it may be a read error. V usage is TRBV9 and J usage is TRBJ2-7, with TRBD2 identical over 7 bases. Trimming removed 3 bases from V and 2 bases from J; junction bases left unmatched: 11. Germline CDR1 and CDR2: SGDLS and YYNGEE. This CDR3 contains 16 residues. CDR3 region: CASSEGLPGGPYEQYF. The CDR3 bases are TGTGCCAGCAGCGAGGGACTACCGGGAGGCCCCTACGAGCAGTACTTC.

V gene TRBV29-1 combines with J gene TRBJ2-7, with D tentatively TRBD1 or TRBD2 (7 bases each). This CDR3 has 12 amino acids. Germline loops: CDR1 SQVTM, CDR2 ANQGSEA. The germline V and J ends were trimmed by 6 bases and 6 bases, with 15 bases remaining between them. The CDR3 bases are TGCAGCGTGGGCGCGGGGGACAGCGAGCAGTACTTC. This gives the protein CSVGAGDSEQYF.

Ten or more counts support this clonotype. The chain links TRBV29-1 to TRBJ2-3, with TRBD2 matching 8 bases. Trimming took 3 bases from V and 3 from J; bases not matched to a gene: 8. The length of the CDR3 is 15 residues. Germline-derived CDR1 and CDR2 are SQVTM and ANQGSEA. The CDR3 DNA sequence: TGCAGCGTTGATGGGCTAGCGGGCCTTACAGATACGCAGTATTTT. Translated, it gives CSVDGLAGLTDTQYF.

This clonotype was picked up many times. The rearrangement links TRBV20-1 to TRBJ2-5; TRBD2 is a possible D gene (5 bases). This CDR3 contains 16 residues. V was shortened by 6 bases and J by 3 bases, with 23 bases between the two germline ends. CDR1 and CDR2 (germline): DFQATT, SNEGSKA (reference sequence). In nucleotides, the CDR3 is TGCAGTGCCACTAGATCCGCCCCCCAGTGGGAAGAGACCCAGTACTTC. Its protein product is CSATRSAPQWEETQYF.

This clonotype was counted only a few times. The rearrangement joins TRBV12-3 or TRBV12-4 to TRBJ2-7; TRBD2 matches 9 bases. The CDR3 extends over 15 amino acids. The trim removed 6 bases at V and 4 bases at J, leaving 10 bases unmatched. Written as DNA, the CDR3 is TGTGCCAGCAGGCCCGATAGCGGGAGTACTTACGAGCAGTACTTC. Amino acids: CASRPDSGSTYEQYF.

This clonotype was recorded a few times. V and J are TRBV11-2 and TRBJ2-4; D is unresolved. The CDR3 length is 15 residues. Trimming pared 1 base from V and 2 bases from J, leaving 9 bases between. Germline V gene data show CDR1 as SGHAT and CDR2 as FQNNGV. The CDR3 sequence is CASSLVSRTKNIQYF. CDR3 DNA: TGTGCCAGCAGCTTAGTGTCGCGGACCAAAAACATTCAGTACTTC.

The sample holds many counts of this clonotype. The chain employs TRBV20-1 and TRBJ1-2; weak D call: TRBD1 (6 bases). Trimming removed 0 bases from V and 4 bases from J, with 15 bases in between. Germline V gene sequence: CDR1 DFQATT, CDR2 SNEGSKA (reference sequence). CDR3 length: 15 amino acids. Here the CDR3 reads CSARDNGQLSYGYTF. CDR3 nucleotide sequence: TGCAGTGCTAGAGATAATGGACAGCTATCCTATGGCTACACCTTC.

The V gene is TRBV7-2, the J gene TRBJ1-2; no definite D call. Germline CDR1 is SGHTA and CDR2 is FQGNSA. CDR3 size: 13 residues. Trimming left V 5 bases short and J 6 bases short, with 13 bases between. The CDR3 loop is CASSRPGRDGYTF. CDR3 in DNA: TGTGCCAGCAGCCGACCCGGCCGGGATGGCTACACCTTC. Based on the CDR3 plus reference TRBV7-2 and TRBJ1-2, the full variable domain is GAGVSQSPSNKVTEKGKDVELRCDPISGHTALYWYRQSLGQGLEFLIYFQGNSAPDKSGLPSDRFSAERTGGSVSTLTIQRTQQEDSAVYLCASSRPGRDGYTFGSGTRLTVV.

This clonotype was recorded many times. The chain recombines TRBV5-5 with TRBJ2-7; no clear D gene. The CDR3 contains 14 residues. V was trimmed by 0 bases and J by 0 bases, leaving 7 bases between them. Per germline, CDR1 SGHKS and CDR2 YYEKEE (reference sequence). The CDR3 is CASSLERSSYEQYF. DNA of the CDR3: TGTGCCAGCAGCTTGGAAAGGAGCTCCTACGAGCAGTACTTC.

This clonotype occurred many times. CDR3 DNA sequence: TGTGCCAGCAGCCGCGGACACCGGTATGGCTACACCTTC. Translating it yields CASSRGHRYGYTF. The chain employs TRBV12-3 or TRBV12-4 and TRBJ1-2, with D maybe TRBD1 (5 bases). The CDR3 extends over 13 amino acids. With 6 bases removed from V and 5 bases from J, the gap between germline ends came to 13 bases.

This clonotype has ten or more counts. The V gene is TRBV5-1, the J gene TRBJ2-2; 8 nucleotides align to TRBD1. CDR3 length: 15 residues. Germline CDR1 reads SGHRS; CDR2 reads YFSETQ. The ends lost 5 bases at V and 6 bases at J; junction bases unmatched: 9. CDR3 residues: CASSNGQGLAGELFF. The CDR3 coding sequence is TGCGCCAGCAGTAACGGACAGGGTCTTGCCGGGGAGCTGTTTTTT.

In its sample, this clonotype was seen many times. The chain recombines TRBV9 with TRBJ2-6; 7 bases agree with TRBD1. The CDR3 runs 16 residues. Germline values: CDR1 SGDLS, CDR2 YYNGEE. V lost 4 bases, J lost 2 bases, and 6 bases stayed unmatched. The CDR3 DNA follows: TGTGCCAGCAGCCCCCGGACAGGAGCTGGGGCCAACGTCCTGACTTTC. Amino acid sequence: CASSPRTGAGANVLTF.

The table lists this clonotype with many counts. CDR3 nucleotides: TGTGCCAGCAGAATGGAGGGGCTGAACACTGAAGCTTTCTTT. It translates to CASRMEGLNTEAFF. This chain links TRBV6-1 with TRBJ1-1, with D perhaps matching TRBD1 (5 bases). Germline-derived CDR1 and CDR2 are MNHNS and SASEGT. The CDR3 is 14 residues long. V lost 6 bases and J lost 0, with 11 bases in between.

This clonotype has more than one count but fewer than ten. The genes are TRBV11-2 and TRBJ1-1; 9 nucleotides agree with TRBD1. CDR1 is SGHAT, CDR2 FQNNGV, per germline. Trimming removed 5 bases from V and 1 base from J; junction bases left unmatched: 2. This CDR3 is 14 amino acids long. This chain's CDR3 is CASSRDRENTEAFF. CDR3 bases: TGTGCCAGCAGCCGGGACAGGGAGAACACTGAAGCTTTCTTT.

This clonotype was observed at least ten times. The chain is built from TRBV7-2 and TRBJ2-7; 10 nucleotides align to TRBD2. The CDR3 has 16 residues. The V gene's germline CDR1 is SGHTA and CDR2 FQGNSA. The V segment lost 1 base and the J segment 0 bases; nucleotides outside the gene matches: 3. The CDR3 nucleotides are TGTGCCAGCAGCTTAGATAGGACTAGCGGCTCCTACGAGCAGTACTTC. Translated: CASSLDRTSGSYEQYF. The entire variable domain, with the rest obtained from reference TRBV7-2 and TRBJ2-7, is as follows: GAGVSQSPSNKVTEKGKDVELRCDPISGHTALYWYRQSLGQGLEFLIYFQGNSAPDKSGLPSDRFSAERTGGSVSTLTIQRTQQEDSAVYLCASSLDRTSGSYEQYFGPGTRLTVT.

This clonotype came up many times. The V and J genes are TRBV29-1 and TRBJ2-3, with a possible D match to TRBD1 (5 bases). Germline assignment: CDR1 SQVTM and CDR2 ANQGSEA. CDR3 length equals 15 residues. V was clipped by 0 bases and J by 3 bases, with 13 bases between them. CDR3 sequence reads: CSVEEPKGRTDTQYF. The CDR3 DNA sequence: TGCAGCGTTGAAGAGCCCAAGGGGCGAACAGATACGCAGTATTTT.

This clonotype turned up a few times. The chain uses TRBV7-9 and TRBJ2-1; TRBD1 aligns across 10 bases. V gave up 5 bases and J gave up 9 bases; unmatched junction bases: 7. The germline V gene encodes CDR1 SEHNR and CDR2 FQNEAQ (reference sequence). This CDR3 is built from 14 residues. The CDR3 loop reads CASSAKGTGVEQFF. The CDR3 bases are TGTGCCAGCAGCGCAAAAGGGACAGGGGTTGAGCAGTTCTTC.

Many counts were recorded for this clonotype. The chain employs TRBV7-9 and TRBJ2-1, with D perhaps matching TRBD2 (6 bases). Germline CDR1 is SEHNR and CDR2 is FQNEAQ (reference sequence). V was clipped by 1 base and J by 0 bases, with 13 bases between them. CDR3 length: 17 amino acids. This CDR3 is CASSLVGREISYNEQFF. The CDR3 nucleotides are TGTGCCAGCAGCTTAGTGGGCCGGGAGATCTCCTACAATGAGCAGTTCTTC.

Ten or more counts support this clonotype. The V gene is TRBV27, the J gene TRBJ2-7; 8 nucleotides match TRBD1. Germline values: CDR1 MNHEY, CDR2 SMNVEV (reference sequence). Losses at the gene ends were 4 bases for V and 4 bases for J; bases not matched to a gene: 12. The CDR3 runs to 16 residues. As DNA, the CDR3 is TGTGCCAGCAGTTCAGTACCCGGGACAGGTGGGTACGAGCAGTACTTC. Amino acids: CASSSVPGTGGYEQYF.